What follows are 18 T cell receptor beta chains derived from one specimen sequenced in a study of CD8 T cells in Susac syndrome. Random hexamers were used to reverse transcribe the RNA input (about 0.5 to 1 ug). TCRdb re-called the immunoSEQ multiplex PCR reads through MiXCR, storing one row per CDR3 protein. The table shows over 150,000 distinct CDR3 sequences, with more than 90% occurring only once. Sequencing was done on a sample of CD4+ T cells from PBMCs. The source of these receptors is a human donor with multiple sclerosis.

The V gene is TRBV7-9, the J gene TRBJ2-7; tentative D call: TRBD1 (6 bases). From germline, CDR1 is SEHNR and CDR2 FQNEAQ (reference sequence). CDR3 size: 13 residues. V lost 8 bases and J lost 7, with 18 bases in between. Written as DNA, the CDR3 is TGTGCCAGCTCGGGACACCGTTCCCCTGAGCAGTACTTC. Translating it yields CASSGHRSPEQYF.

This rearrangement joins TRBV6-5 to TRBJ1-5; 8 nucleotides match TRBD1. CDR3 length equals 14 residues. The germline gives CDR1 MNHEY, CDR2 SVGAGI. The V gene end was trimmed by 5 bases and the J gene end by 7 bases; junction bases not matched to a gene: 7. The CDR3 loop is CASSPGQGQQPQHF. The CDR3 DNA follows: TGTGCCAGCAGTCCCGGACAGGGACAGCAGCCCCAGCATTTT.

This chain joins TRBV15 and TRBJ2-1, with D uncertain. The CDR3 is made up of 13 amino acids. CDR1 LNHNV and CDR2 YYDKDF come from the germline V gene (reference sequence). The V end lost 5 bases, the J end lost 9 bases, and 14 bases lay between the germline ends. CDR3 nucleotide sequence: TGTGCCACCAGCCCGATCCCCTTTGGTGAGCAGTTCTTC. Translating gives CATSPIPFGEQFF.

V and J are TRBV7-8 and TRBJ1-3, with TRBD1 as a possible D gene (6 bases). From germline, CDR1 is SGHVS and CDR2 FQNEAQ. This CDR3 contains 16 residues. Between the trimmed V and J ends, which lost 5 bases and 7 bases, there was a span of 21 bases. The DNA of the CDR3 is TGTGCCAGCAGCCAAAAACAGGGACACGCCGGTAACACCATATATTTT. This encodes CASSQKQGHAGNTIYF.

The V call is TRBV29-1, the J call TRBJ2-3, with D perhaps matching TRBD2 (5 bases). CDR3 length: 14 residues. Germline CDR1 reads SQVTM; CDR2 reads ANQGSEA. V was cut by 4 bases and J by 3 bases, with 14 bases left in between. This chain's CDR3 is CSVGRDRETDTQYF. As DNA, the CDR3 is TGCAGCGTTGGCCGGGATAGGGAAACAGATACGCAGTATTTT.

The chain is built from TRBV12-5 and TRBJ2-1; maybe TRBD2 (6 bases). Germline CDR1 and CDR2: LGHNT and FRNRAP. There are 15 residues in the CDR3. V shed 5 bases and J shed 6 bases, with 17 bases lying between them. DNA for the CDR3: TGTGCTAGTGGTCCGACTAGGGAAGATTCCAATGAGCAGTTCTTC. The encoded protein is CASGPTREDSNEQFF.

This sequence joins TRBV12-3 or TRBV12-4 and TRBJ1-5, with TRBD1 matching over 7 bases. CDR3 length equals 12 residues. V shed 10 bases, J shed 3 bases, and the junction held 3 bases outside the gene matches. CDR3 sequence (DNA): TGTGCCATCGGGACAGACAATCAGCCCCAGCATTTT. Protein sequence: CAIGTDNQPQHF.

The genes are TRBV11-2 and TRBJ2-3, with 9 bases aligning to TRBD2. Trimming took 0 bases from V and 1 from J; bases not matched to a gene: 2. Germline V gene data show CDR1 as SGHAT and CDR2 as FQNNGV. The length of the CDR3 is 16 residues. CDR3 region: CASSLEPSGGTDTQYF. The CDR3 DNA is TGTGCCAGCAGCTTAGAACCTAGCGGGGGCACAGATACGCAGTATTTT.

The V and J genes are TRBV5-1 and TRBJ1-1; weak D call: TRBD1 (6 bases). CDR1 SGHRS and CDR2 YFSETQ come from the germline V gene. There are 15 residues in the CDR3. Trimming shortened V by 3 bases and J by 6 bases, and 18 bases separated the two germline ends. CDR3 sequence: CASSSGNTGYPEAFF. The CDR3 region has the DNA TGCGCCAGCAGCTCCGGAAATACAGGGTATCCTGAAGCTTTCTTT.

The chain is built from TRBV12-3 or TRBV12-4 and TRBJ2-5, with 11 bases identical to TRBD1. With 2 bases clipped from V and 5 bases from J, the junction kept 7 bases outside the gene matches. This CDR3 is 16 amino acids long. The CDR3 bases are TGTGCCAGCAGTTTATCGGGGACAGGGGGTCGGGAGACCCAGTACTTC. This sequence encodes CASSLSGTGGRETQYF.

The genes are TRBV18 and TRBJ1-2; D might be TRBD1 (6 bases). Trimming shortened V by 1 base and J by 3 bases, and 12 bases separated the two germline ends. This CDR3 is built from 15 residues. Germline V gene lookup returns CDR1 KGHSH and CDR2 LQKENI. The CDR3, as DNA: TGTGCCAGCTCACCACGGCCAGGGGAAGACTATGGCTACACCTTC. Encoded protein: CASSPRPGEDYGYTF.

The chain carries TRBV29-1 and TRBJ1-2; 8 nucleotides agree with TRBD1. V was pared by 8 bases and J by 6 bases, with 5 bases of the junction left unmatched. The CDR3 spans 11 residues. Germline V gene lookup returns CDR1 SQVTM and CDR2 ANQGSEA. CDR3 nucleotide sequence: TGCAGCTATGGACAGGGTGATGGCTACACCTTC. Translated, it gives CSYGQGDGYTF. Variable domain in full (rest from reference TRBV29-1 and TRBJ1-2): SAVISQKPSRDICQRGTSLTIQCQVDSQVTMMFWYRQQPGQSLTLIATANQGSEATYESGFVIDKFPISRPNLTFSTLTVSNMSPEDSSIYLCSYGQGDGYTFGSGTRLTVV.

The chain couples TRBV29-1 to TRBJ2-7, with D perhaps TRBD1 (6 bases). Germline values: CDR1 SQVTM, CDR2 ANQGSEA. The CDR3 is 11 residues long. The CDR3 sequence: CNAQQGYEQYF. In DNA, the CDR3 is TGCAACGCCCAACAGGGTTACGAGCAGTACTTC.

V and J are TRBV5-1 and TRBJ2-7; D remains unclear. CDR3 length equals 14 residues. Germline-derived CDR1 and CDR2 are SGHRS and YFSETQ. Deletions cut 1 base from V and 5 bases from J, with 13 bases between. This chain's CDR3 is CASSLRVSGHEQYF. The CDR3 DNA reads TGCGCCAGCAGCTTGAGGGTATCAGGCCACGAGCAGTACTTC.

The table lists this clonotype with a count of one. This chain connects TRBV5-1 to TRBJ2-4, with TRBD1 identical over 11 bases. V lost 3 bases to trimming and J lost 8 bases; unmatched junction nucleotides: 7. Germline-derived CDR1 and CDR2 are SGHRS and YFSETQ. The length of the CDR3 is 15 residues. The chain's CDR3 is CASSSTGTGGYIQYF. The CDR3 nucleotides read TGCGCCAGCAGCTCGACCGGGACAGGGGGTTACATTCAGTACTTC.

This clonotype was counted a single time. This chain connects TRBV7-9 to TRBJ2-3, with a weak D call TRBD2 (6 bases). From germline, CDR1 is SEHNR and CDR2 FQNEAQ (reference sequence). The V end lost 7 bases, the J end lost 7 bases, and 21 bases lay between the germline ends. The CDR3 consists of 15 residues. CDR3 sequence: CASTSTSGPGYTQYF. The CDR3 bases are TGTGCCAGCACCTCCACCAGCGGGCCAGGATATACGCAGTATTTT.

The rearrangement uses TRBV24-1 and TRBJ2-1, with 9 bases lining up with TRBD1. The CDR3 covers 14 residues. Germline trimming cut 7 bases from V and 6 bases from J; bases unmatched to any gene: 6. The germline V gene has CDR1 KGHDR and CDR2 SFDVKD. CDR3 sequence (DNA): TGTGCCACCAGAGCCCGGGACAGGGTCAATGAGCAGTTCTTC. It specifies CATRARDRVNEQFF.

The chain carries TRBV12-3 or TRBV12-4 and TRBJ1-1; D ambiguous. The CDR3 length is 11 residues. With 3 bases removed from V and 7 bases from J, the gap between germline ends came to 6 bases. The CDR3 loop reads CASSFLGEAFF. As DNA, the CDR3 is TGTGCCAGCAGTTTTCTCGGTGAAGCTTTCTTT.